The T cell receptor (beta chain) described here comes from a study of cytomegalovirus exposure and HLA in healthy donors (dated by TCRdb to between 2016 and 2019). About the investigation overall: An earlier analysis of about 530 of the donors reported 250 to 300 Gb of sequence data and 90 million to 120 million unique TCR beta sequences obtained from around 190 million T cells. An early release that covered several hundred HLA-typed donors contained around 330 gigabases of sequencing data and about 84 million unique TCR sequences. Of the approximately 400 genotyped donors, roughly 85% fell in the genetic ancestry cluster associated with self-reported Caucasian donors. The aim of the study was to test whether cataloging public T cell receptors could identify signatures of past pathogen exposure. The study profiled the T cell repertoires of about 640 subjects by immunosequencing and related them to cytomegalovirus serostatus. In addition to the first cohort of 650 to 800 subjects, a separate validation cohort of around 110 different subjects was used. To predict cytomegalovirus infection status, the study combined high-throughput TCR immunosequencing, statistical association of individual TCRs with disease status, and machine learning. To study patterns of TCR occurrence, a later analysis re-analyzed previously published TCR beta repertoires from 650 to 750 donors and added high-resolution HLA genotyping. Rather than drawing on any new phenotypic data, the later analysis identified candidate immune exposures from TCR beta sequences and the way those sequences occurred across donors. An earlier analysis of roughly 600 of the donors used high-throughput TCR beta sequencing to judge whether each TCR beta V gene segment behaved as functional or pseudogenic. Donor age, sex, ethnicity and CMV serostatus were compiled together with the repertoire data. Genome-wide SNP genotypes for about three fifths of the roughly 670 donors were used in a later genetic analysis, which treated that subset as a discovery cohort. All discovery cohort repertoires had been generated using a single sequencing platform. HLA typing covered class I and class II loci at four-digit resolution. The number of typed donors differed by locus: about 620-630 for A, B, C, DRB1 and DQB1; 522 for DQA1; around 610 for DPA1; and roughly 470 for DPB1. Four or five DR-DQ haplotypes were handled as single units for association and clustering because linkage in the cohort was strong. Among a few hundred genotyped donors of the cohort, an average of approximately 240,000 unique TCR beta nucleotide sequences were sequenced per donor, around a sixth of them non-productive. Overall study outcomes, separate from this receptor: The earlier analysis of a few hundred of the donors excluded some 16 rarely observed V segments, including chromosome 9 orphons, because counts were too low. Presence/absence analyses assumed roughly uniform sequencing depth across donors, an assumption that may not hold. The classifier was reported to diagnose cytomegalovirus status with high specificity and sensitivity in both the original cohort and the validation cohort. Most TCR sequences were seen in very few donors, while some public TCRs were found in many individuals. A later analysis reported that several top co-occurrence clusters appeared linked to parvovirus B19, influenza, CMV and Epstein-Barr virus. V-gene and J-gene trimming of TCR beta chains was associated with a missense DCLRE1C variant in a later genetic analysis, and the association was replicated in an independent cohort. This cohort had only TCR beta chains sequenced, and the lack of alpha or paired-chain data limited which features could be detected. The 87-base-pair reads could not distinguish some IMGT-functional V segments, including TRBV6-2 and TRBV6-3, so those segments were excluded. In a later analysis, most CMV-associated TCR beta chains were found to appear HLA-restricted, with HLA associations seemingly driven largely by CMV exposure. Correlated functional status among segregating V segments might reflect linkage disequilibrium, but an unknown experimental factor could not be ruled out. The sequencing pipeline was judged likely to have produced a cluster of highly shared sequence variants as a technical artifact. HLA typing was unavailable for some donors at each locus, so association tests used only the typed subset. Specific HLA alleles were associated with some 15,000 TCR beta sequences at a false discovery rate of 0.05 in a later analysis. In a later genetic analysis, fewer N-insertions in productive TCRs were reported among donors in an Asian-associated ancestry cluster than the approximately 670-donor mean. The authors suggested that the approach could potentially be generalized to other disease states and immunological phenotypes. A few of the identified cytomegalovirus-associated TCR beta chains were confirmed in vitro to be specific for cytomegalovirus antigens. For the cohort, immune exposure information was limited to CMV serostatus. When HLA alleles, especially DR and DQ, strongly co-occurred, attributing TCR associations to individual alleles was difficult. An earlier analysis of around 500 of the donors showed that most TCR beta V segments appeared in productive rearrangements either about 87% or about 30% of the time, which broadly matched IMGT annotations. In the study, around 150 TCR beta chains were listed as associated with cytomegalovirus. In a later analysis, the rate of TCR association differed among HLA loci, with DRB1 alleles having the most associated TCRs and HLA-C alleles having the fewest. In a later analysis, HLA-associated TCR beta chains showed more clonal expansion and lower generation probabilities than non-associated chains that were equally common. A further reported finding was that TCR beta sequences accurately predicted the HLA-A and HLA-B alleles for most subjects in the first cohort.

Library preparation used the immunoSEQ multiplex PCR assay. For the multiplex PCR, a mixture combining 60 forward primers for TCR Vbeta segments and 13 reverse primers for TCR Jbeta segments was used. A multiplex PCR assay on genomic DNA amplified the CDR3 region of rearranged TCR beta genes. On the Illumina HiSeq System, the amplified TCR beta libraries were sequenced as 87-base-pair reads. On the authors' methods: A later analysis counted 75 million to 100 million unique TCR beta chains across the 700 or so repertoires, and roughly 10 million of these chains were shared by at least two donors. A nearest-neighbor algorithm error-corrected the raw reads and collapsed the reads into unique sequences, merging closely related sequences to remove PCR and sequencing errors. To assign V, D and J gene segments, CDR3 sequences were aligned to IMGT reference sequences. Each retained sequence needed at least a six-nucleotide match to both a V gene segment and a J gene segment. A rearrangement counted as productive if the CDR3 had no stop codons and remained in frame with V and J, and every other rearrangement counted as non-productive. Following IMGT convention, CDR3 was defined as the stretch from the second conserved V-encoded cysteine up to the conserved J-encoded phenylalanine. The earlier analysis of a few hundred of the donors excluded any sequence lacking an unambiguous match to a single V gene segment. In an earlier analysis of approximately 550 of the donors, V segments were called functional above 56.7% productive rearrangements and were called segregating when the between-donor standard deviation exceeded 5%. A statistical classification framework was built for diagnosing cytomegalovirus status from the catalog of TCR beta chain sequences. In a later analysis, TCR nucleotide sequences were compared against IMGT/GENE-DB human TR gene sequences so that V and J genes could be assigned. Using the TCRdist pipeline, a later analysis assigned CDR3 sequences along with most-parsimonious VDJ recombination scenarios. A later analysis defined each TCR beta chain by its CDR3 amino acid sequence plus V-gene family, and excluded reads lacking a unique V-gene family. To address suspected cross-contamination and a sequencing artifact, a later analysis removed 450 to 700 highly shared, low-generation-probability nucleotide sequences. For each public chain, a later analysis derived a clonal expansion index from normalized ranks of inferred template counts within each repertoire. In a later analysis, generation probabilities were computed using a VDJ recombination model fitted to out-of-frame rearrangements, and the results were checked against IGoR. A later analysis scored TCR-TCR, TCR-HLA and TCR-CMV co-occurrence with hypergeometric tests, applying a repertoire-size bias correction to TCR pairs. To estimate false discovery rates, a later analysis permuted the HLA or CMV assignments 20 times. In a later analysis, co-occurring TCRs were grouped with DBSCAN, and TCRdist sequence similarity was added when clustering was performed within HLA-allele-positive subsets. Repertoires with fewer than 30,000 or more than 120,000 public chains were left out of co-occurrence clustering, as were roughly five repertoires with anomalous nucleotide sharing. The source is immuneACCESS, and TCRdb retained only in-frame sequences with V and J called. Part of the clones is not carried over; for the studies checked, unresolved V genes explain less than half of this, and the remainder is unexplained. The V and J calls and clone size were taken over from that table, and D and trimming were inferred from the DNA. The sample has about 190,000 clones on record, about 87% of them singletons. The top ten constitute 1.3% of the sample.

This clone occurred once. Its antigen remains unidentified. There are no base qualities to consult, and no much larger clone falls within one base. The CDR3 starts with the cysteine, ends with the phenylalanine, and has 16 residues. Of the read, only the CDR3 DNA is kept; its 48 bases are in frame from base 1. Looking up the germline V gene yields CDR1 SGHTA and CDR2 FQGNSA. V is pruned by 0 bases and J by 8 bases, leaving 10 bases of the junction without a gene match. The cohort consisted of some 730 healthy bone marrow donors. At the time of sampling, all cohort members were nominally healthy, though unrecorded immune exposures were likely present. The donor was CMV seronegative and belonged to the group of 352 seronegative cohort members. A peripheral blood sample was collected from each donor, and TCR beta sequencing was performed on peripheral blood mononuclear cells. Genomic DNA extraction from the blood cell samples was performed with the Qiagen DNeasy Blood Extraction Kit.

Sequencing was carried out using PBMCs. Rearrangement joined TRBV7-2 to TRBJ2-1, with 7 middle bases fitting TRBD2. This sequence originates from a man younger than 40 in good health and CMV-seronegative. CDR3 protein: CASSLARSGASHEQFF. The sequenced DNA: TGTGCCAGCAGCTTAGCGCGAAGCGGGGCCAGCCATGAGCAGTTCTTC.